This T cell receptor (beta chain) was recovered during a study of shared clonotypes between healthy human individuals (dated by TCRdb to 2018 to 2020). Some background on the complete study: A few men and a couple of women, aged 18 to 49 years, made up the cohort. To estimate repertoire size and how much clonotypes are shared between individuals, the study performed deep sequencing of blood TCR repertoires from roughly five healthy adults. Libraries were prepared and TCR repertoires were sequenced by different laboratories using diverse techniques, in order to increase sequencing depth and limit assay-specific biases. Each donor's leukapheresis produced roughly between roughly 0.85 and 10 billion PBMCs. For each donor, CD4 naive and CD4 memory were each given three plates, CD8 naive was given two plates, and CD8 memory was given one plate. What the study reported, not specific to this receptor: Rarefaction of sorted-subset datasets indicated incomplete sequencing despite the large sequencing depth. Only blood was sampled, and tissue TCR repertoires likely differ from those in blood. Across four donors, approximately 4.9% of naive CD4, roughly 3.4% of naive CD8, about 2% of memory CD4, and approximately 0.42% of memory CD8 clonotypes were shared. Pairwise subsampling led to the expectation that sequencing depth would affect the degree of clonotype sharing among donors. The small number of donors limited the genetic and exposure-history diversity represented. Estimated clonotype richness was generally larger for naive than for memory subsets. Higher generation probabilities were observed for clonotypes shared by all four sorted-subset donors than for non-shared clonotypes.

Based on the germline V gene (reference sequence), the CDR1 and CDR2 sequences are LNHDA and SQIVND. V loses 6 bases of germline sequence and J loses 11 bases, and the interval between the two ends is 19 bases. The CDR3 starts with the cysteine, ends with the phenylalanine, and has 13 residues. Of the read, only the CDR3 DNA is kept; its 39 bases are in frame from base 1. Donors were healthy HIV-negative adults with no recently reported acute infections or vaccinations. Every donor was a Caucasian adult residing in Nashville, Tennessee, USA. CD4+ T cells were enriched through magnetic negative selection, after which naive cells were positively selected on CD45RA and the remaining negative fraction served as the memory subset. After blood collection by leukapheresis, PBMCs were isolated using Ficoll-Histopaque density gradient centrifugation and then cryopreserved in the vapor phase of liquid nitrogen. Analytical flow cytometry was used to check the purity and quantity of each magnetically sorted T cell population. Genomic DNA was isolated from each sorted fraction and quantified by UV absorbance on a Nanodrop 2000c.

TCR CDR3 regions were amplified from genomic DNA by multiplex PCR using the deep immunoSEQ assay. Extracted genomic DNA from each cell subset was distributed evenly across all wells of several immunoSEQ 96-well plates, and each plate was treated as a replicate. Each replicate PCR for sorted subsets received approximately 220 ng genomic DNA, equal to tens of thousands of T cell genomes. Purified libraries were quantified with a Qubit 3.0 fluorometer, sized on a Bioanalyzer 2100, and re-quantified with the KAPA Library Quantification kit. Each immunoSEQ 96-well plate was sequenced on its own single-read 150-cycle Illumina NextSeq 550 flow cell. In the original analysis: Because the immunoSEQ output included only junctional sequences and no quality scores, the filtering could not be the same as the filtering used for full-length reads. To assign V/J genes and CDR3, sequences were annotated against IMGT germline references using PyIR, a Python wrapper for IgBLAST v1.9. Reads were filtered out if the reads had weak V/J assignments (E-value above 1e-6), no CDR3, stop codons, out-of-frame junctions, or ambiguous translated residues. V3J clonotypes were defined as sequences sharing an identical inferred V gene, J gene, and CDR3 amino acid sequence. Percentage overlap between repertoires was calculated by dividing the number of shared unique clonotypes by the size of the smaller repertoire. Richness of each repertoire was evaluated using RTK rarefaction, the Chao1 estimator, and Recon v2.1 estimates of unobserved clonotypes. Generation probabilities for all TCRbeta clonotypes obtained by the gDNA method from a handful of donors were computed using OLGA. Drawn from immuneACCESS, this table holds only the in-frame rearrangements with V and J called that TCRdb kept. Clones are partly lost; checked studies trace under half to an unresolved V gene and leave the rest unexplained. From that table come the V and J calls and clone size; the DNA was used to work out D and trimming. In this sample the table shows millions of clones, roughly 94% of which occur a single time. Around 0.13% of the sample is in the top ten clones.

This clone appeared a single time. What antigen it recognizes has not been identified. No much larger clone is present one base from it, and per-base qualities are unavailable. The specimen sequenced was naive CD4+ T cells sorted from blood. This sample's cell subset or site label indicates: CD45RA+ positively selected. In this chain, TRBV19 is recombined with TRBJ1-2; no D gene is confidently identified. This receptor was identified in a man younger than 30 in good health. The CDR3 is CASSHRPQVYYTF. The nucleotide sequence is given as TGTGCCAGTAGCCACCGGCCGCAGGTCTATTACACCTTC.